Described below is a single T cell receptor beta chain sequence and its context. Its recognized antigen is unknown. No per-base quality is available; no much larger clone lies one base away. In the germline V gene, CDR1 corresponds to MGHDK and CDR2 to SYGVNS. Relative to germline, V is 8 bases shorter and J is 4 bases shorter, with 20 bases between their ends. The cysteine opens and the phenylalanine closes a CDR3 of 15 amino acids. The read is trimmed to its CDR3 DNA, 45 bases read in frame from base 1. The entire amount of isolated RNA was reverse transcribed using the High Capacity cDNA Reverse Transcription Kit, so the sequenced TCRB transcripts were expressed ones. Naive, central memory and regulatory T cell samples underwent deep immunoSEQ sequencing, averaging about 3.57 million total reads per sample. After sorted cells were lysed in RLT buffer, RNA was extracted with DNase-treated RNeasy Micro or Mini kits, with the choice depending on cell number. Each cell subset was processed on its own to prevent cross-contamination, while patient and healthy donor samples were processed together. Using the immunoSEQ multiplex PCR, TCRB sequences were amplified from cDNA into 87-bp fragments spanning the CDR3 region. Sequencing of the amplicons was done on the Illumina HiSeq platform. As for the original processing: Synthetic template baselines were used to correct PCR bias computationally, reads within Hamming distance 2 were collapsed together, and singletons that could not be merged were discarded. By aligning reads against IMGT, V, D and J genes, CDR3 length, and insertions or deletions at six rearrangement sites were assigned. Within each subset, clonotype counts were normalized to sorted cell number, after which true diversity and Gini coefficients were computed with the tcR R package. The overlap coefficient, calculated on TCRB nucleotide sequences, was used to quantify repertoire sharing. Out-of-frame TCRB sequences from naive cells were analyzed as a proxy for the pre-selection repertoire. In its TCRdb copy, this immuneACCESS table keeps in-frame sequences only and misses some clones. Where compared with another copy, unresolved V genes explain less than half of these, and the others have no known cause. The V and J calls and clone size are taken from that table; D and trimming were inferred from the DNA. In this sample the table shows a few hundred thousand clones, 30% of which occur a single time. The biggest ten clones account for almost 0.065% of the sample.

These data originate in a study of beta chain features in type 1 diabetes (dated by TCRdb to 2016 to 2018). Notes on the research overall: Mean age, gender distribution, total cell number and subset yield did not differ between patients and healthy donors. A total of 85 million to 140 million sorted cells were examined across all samples, and a strong correlation was observed between cell number per subset and RNA yield. Regulatory and stem cell-like memory subsets were obtained from only 8 patients and about 8 healthy donors, while naive and central memory subsets were obtained from all 30 or so donors. The study compared the TCRB repertoires of sorted circulating CD4+ T cell subsets in recently diagnosed type 1 diabetes patients with those in matched healthy donors.

Each donor gave one peripheral blood draw, averaging roughly 100 mL, which was collected into heparinised tubes. Using a panel that included CD45RO, CCR7, CD25, CD127, CD95 and CD27, naive, central memory, regulatory and stem cell-like memory CD4+ T cells were sorted on a BD FACSAria II. All sorted populations exceeded 98% purity. Right away, PBMCs were isolated by Lymphoprep density gradient centrifugation and were stained directly, with no culture step. To minimize batch effects, samples were stained and sorted in pairs, one healthy donor with one patient per experiment. Study-level results and caveats: At VDJ recombination sites, type 1 diabetes patients had fewer insertions and more deleted nucleotides, which implies abnormalities in thymic rearrangement. A moderate but significant shortening of TCRB CDR3 length was observed in type 1 diabetes patients in all four CD4+ subsets. Shorter templates might be favored by PCR, yet because patient and control samples were amplified and corrected together, any such skew would affect both groups equally. HLA sub-analyses involved small numbers of individuals, so any influence of HLA type on TCRB rearrangement remained unresolved. The naive, central memory and regulatory TCRB repertoires appeared to resemble one another more closely among patients than among healthy donors. Because cDNA rather than genomic DNA was sequenced, highly expressing activated cells could have been over-represented, although no difference in activation and CD3 levels was found between groups.

The sequence was collected from a man between 18 and 29 years old in good health. Recombination connected TRBV25-1 to TRBJ2-5; the best D guess is TRBD1, with 6 bases matching. The sample was naive CD4+ T cells from blood. The label giving this sample's cell subset or site can be read as: true naive CD4+ T cells. The DNA reads TGTGCCAGCGCCGCCGTCAGGGGTGTAGGAGAGACCCAGTACTTC. It specifies CASAAVRGVGETQYF.